The clone carrying this T cell receptor beta chain was picked up a small number of times. The record originates from a study of blood T cell repertoires in COVID-19. About the study: Samples taken during acute and convalescent COVID-19 were collected in the United States, Italy and Spain. T cells, B-cell-depleted T cells, or PBMCs provided the cDNA or gDNA that served as material.

In the source study's methods: For nucleated cells, counts were estimated from reference gene primer amplification. Only in-frame clones appear in the TCRdb table, and some are missing; sequencing was by immunoSEQ multiplex PCR. V, J and clone size were drawn from that table, and D and trimming were deduced from the DNA. The sample has more than 150,000 clones, approximately 82% seen once; the top ten hold approximately 12%. The receptor was isolated from a man in his 70s who had recovered from COVID-19. Sequenced material: peripheral blood.

The CDR3 protein is CASSLGTSGSNEQYF. CDR3 nucleotide sequence: TGCGCCAGCAGCTTGGGGACTAGCGGGAGTAACGAGCAGTACTTC. The chain is built from TRBV5-1 and TRBJ2-7; 13 bases line up with TRBD2. V lost 0 bases to trimming and J lost 5 bases; unmatched junction nucleotides: 2. CDR1 SGHRS and CDR2 YFSETQ come from the germline V gene. CDR3 length: 15 amino acids.